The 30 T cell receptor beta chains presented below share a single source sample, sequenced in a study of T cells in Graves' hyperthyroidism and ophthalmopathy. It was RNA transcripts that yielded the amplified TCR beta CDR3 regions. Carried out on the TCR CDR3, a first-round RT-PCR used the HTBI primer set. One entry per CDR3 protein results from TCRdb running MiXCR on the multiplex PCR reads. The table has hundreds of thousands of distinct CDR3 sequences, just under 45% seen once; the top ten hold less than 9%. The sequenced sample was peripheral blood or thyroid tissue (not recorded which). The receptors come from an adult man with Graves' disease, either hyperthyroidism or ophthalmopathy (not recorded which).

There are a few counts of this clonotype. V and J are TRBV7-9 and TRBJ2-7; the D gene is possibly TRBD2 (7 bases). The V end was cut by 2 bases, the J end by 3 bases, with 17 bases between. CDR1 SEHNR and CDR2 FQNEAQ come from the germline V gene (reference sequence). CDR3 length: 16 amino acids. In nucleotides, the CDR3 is TGTGCCAGCAGCTTATTTTCTGGGGGGGCCTACTACGAGCAGTACTTC. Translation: CASSLFSGGAYYEQYF.

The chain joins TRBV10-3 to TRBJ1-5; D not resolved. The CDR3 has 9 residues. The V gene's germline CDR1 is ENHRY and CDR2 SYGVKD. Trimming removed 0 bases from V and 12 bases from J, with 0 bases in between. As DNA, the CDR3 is TGTGCCATCAGTGAGTCCCAGCATTTT. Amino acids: CAISESQHF.

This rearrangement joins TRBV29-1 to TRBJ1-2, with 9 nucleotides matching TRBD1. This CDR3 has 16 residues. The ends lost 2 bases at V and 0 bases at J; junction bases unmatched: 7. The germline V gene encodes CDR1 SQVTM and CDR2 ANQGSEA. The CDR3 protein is CSVEKAGTGPNYGYTF. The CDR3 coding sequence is TGCAGCGTTGAAAAGGCGGGGACAGGGCCTAACTATGGCTACACCTTC. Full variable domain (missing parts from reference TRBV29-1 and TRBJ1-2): SAVISQKPSRDICQRGTSLTIQCQVDSQVTMMFWYRQQPGQSLTLIATANQGSEATYESGFVIDKFPISRPNLTFSTLTVSNMSPEDSSIYLCSVEKAGTGPNYGYTFGSGTRLTVV.

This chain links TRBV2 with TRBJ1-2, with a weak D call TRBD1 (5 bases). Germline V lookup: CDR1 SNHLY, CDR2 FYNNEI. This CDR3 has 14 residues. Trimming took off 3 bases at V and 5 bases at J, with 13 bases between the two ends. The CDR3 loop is CASSDARGPYGYTF. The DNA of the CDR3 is TGTGCCAGCAGTGATGCTAGGGGCCCATATGGCTACACCTTC.

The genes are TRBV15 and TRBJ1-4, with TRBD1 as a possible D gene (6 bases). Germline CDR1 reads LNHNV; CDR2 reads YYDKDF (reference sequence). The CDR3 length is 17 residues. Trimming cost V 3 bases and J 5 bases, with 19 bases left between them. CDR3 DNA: TGTGCCACCAGCAGGATAGCACAGGGATCTGGAAATGAAAAACTGTTTTTT. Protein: CATSRIAQGSGNEKLFF.

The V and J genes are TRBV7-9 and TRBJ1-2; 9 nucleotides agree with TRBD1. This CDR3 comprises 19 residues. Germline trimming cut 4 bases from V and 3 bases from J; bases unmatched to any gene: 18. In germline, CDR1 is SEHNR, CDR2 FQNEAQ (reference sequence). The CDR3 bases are TGTGCCAGCAGCTCGTCCCTCCGGGACAGGGTGGGGTTAGACTATGGCTACACCTTC. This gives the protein CASSSSLRDRVGLDYGYTF.

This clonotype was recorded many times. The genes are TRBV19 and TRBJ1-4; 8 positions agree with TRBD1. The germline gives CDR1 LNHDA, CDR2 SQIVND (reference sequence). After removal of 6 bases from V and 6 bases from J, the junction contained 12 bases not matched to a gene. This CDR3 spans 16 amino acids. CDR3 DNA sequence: TGTGCCAGTAGCCCAATATCGGGACAGGCCGATGAAAAACTGTTTTTT. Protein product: CASSPISGQADEKLFF.

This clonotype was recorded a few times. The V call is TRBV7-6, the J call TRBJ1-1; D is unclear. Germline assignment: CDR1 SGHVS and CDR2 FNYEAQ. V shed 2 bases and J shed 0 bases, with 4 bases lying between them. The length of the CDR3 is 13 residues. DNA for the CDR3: TGTGCCAGCAGCTTAATCCTGAACACTGAAGCTTTCTTT. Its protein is CASSLILNTEAFF. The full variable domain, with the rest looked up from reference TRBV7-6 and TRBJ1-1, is GAGVSQSPRYKVTKRGQDVALRCDPISGHVSLYWYRQALGQGPEFLTYFNYEAQQDKSGLPNDRFSAERPEGSISTLTIQRTEQRDSAMYRCASSLILNTEAFFGQGTRLTVV.

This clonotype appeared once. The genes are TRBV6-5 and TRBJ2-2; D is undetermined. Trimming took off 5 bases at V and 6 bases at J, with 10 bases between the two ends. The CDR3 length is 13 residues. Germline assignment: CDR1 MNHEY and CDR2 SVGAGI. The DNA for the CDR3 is TGTGCCAGCAGTCAGTCTAGTCCCGGGGAGCTGTTTTTT. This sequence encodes CASSQSSPGELFF.

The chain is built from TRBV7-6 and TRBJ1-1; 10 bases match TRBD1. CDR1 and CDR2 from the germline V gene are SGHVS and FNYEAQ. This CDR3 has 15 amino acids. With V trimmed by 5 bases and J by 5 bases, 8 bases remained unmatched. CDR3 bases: TGTGCCAGCAGCCACATGGGACAGGGGCGAACTGAAGCTTTCTTT. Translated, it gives CASSHMGQGRTEAFF.

The CDR3 region is CSVEGGSADTQYF. The CDR3 DNA reads TGCAGCGTTGAGGGGGGGAGCGCAGATACGCAGTATTTT. The chain has TRBV29-1 and TRBJ2-3; 7 nucleotides agree with TRBD2. The CDR3 has 13 amino acids. The ends lost 3 bases at V and 4 bases at J; junction bases unmatched: 4. Germline CDR1 SQVTM, CDR2 ANQGSEA.

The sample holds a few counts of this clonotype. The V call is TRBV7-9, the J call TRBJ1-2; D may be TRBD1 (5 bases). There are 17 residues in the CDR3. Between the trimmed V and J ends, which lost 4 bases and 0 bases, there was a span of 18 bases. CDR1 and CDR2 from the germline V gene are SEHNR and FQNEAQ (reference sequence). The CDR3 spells CASSSNGGTQANYGYTF. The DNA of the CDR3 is TGTGCCAGCAGCTCGAACGGGGGGACCCAAGCTAACTATGGCTACACCTTC.

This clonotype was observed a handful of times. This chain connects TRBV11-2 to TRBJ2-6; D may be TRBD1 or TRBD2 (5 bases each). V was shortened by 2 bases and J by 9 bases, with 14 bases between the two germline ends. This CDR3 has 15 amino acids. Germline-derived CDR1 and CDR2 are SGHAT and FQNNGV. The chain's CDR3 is CASSLTDGGGNVLTF. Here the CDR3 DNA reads TGTGCCAGCAGCTTAACAGATGGGGGTGGCAACGTCCTGACTTTC.

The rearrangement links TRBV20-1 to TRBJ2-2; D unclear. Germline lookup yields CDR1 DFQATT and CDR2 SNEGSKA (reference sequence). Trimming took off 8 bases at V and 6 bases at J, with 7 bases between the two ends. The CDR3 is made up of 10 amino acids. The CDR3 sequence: CSTDSGELFF. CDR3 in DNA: TGCAGTACCGATTCCGGGGAGCTGTTTTTT.

The CDR3 coding sequence is TGTGCCAGCAGTCCTCCAGGGGCTCGTATAAAAGCTTTCTTT. It is translated as CASSPPGARIKAFF. The chain employs TRBV2 and TRBJ1-1; a possible D gene is TRBD1 (6 bases). CDR1 is SNHLY and CDR2 is FYNNEI in the germline V gene. The CDR3 loop spans 14 amino acids. The germline V and J ends were trimmed by 5 bases and 9 bases, with 19 bases remaining between them.

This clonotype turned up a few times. The CDR3 protein is CASSLGGAYYGYTF. The CDR3 DNA is TGTGCCAGCAGTTTGGGAGGGGCGTACTATGGCTACACCTTC. J is TRBJ1-2 and V is TRBV12-3 or TRBV12-4; D is possibly TRBD1 (5 bases). The CDR3 totals 14 residues. V was trimmed by 3 bases and J by 3 bases, leaving 11 bases between them.

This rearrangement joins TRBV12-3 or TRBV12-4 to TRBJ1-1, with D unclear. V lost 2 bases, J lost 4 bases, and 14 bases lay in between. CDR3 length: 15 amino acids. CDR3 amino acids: CASSLSGVGLTEAFF. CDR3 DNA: TGTGCCAGCAGTTTATCGGGAGTAGGGCTCACTGAAGCTTTCTTT.

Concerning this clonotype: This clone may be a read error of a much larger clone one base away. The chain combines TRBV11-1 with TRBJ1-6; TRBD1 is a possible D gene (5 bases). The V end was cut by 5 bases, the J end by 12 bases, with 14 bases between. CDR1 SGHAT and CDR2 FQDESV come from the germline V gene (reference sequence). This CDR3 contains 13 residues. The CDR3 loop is CASSDRDGQPLHF. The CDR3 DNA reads TGTGCCAGCAGCGACCGGGACGGTCAACCCCTCCACTTT. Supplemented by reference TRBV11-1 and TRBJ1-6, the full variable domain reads EAEVAQSPRYKITEKSQAVAFWCDPISGHATLYWYRQILGQGPELLVQFQDESVVDDSQLPKDRFSAERLKGVDSTLKIQPAELGDSAMYLCASSDRDGQPLHFGNGTRLTVT.

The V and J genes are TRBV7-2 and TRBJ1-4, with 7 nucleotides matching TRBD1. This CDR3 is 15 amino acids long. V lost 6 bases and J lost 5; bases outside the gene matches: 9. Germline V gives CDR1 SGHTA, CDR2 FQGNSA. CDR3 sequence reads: CASSYSGTANEKLFF. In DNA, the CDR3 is TGTGCCAGCAGTTACTCCGGGACAGCAAATGAAAAACTGTTTTTT.

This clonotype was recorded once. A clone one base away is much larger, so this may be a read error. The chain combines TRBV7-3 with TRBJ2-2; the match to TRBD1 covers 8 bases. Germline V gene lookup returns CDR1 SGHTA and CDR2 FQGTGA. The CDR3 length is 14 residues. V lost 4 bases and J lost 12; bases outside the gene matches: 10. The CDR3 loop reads CASSYGQGTRKLFF. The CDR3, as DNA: TGTGCCAGCAGCTACGGACAGGGTACACGGAAGCTGTTTTTT.

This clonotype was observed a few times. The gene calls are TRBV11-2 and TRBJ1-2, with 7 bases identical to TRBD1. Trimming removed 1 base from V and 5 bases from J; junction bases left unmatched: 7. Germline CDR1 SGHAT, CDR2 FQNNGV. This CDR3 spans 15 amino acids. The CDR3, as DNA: TGTGCCAGCAGCTTAGCGACAGGGTGGGGATATGGCTACACCTTC. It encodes CASSLATGWGYGYTF.

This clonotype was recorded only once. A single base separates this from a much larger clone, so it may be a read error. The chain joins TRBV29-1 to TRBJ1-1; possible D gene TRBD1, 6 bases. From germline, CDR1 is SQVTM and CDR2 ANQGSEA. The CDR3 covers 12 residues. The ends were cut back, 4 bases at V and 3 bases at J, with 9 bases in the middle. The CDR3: CSVAGDDTEAFF. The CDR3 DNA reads TGCAGCGTTGCAGGGGACGACACTGAAGCTTTCTTT.

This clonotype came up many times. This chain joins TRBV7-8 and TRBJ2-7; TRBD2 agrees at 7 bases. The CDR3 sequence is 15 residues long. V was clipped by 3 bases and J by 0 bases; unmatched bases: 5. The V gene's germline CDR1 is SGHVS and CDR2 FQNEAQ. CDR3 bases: TGTGCCAGCAGCTTGCTAGCGGCTAGCTCCTACGAGCAGTACTTC. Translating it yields CASSLLAASSYEQYF.

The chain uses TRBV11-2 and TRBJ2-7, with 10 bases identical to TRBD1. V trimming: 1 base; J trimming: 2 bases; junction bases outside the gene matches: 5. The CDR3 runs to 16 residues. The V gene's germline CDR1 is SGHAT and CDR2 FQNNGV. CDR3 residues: CASSLGGQGDAYEQYF. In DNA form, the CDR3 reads TGTGCCAGCAGCTTAGGTGGACAGGGGGACGCCTACGAGCAGTACTTC.

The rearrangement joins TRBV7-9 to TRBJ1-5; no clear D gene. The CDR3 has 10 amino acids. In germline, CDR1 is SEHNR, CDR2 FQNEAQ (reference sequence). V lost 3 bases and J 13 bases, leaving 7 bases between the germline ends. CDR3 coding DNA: TGTGCCAGCAGCTTGCGGCCGCAGCATTTT. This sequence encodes CASSLRPQHF.

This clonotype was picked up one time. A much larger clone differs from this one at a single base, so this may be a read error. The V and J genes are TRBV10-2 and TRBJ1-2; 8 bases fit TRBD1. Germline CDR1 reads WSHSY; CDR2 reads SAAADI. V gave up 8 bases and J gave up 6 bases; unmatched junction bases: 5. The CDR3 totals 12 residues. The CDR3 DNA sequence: TGCGCCAGCGGACAGGGAGACGATGGCTACACCTTC. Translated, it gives CASGQGDDGYTF.

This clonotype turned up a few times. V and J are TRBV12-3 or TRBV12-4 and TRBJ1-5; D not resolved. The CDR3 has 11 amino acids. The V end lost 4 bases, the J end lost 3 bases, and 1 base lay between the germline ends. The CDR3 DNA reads TGTGCCAGCAGTTACAATCAGCCCCAGCATTTT. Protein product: CASSYNQPQHF.

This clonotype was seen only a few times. For the CDR3, the DNA is TGTGCCAGCAGCCGGACAGGGCGTAATGAAAAACTGTTTTTT. Its protein product is CASSRTGRNEKLFF. This chain links TRBV2 with TRBJ1-4, with 8 positions matching TRBD1. CDR1 SNHLY and CDR2 FYNNEI come from the germline V gene. CDR3 length: 14 residues. The V gene end was trimmed by 6 bases and the J gene end by 4 bases; junction bases not matched to a gene: 4.

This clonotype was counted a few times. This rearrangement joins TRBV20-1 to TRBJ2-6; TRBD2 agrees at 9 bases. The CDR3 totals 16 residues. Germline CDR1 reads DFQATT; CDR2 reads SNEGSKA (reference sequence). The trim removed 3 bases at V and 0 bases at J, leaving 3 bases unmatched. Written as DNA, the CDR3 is TGCAGTGCTAGCGCGGGGGGGGCCTCTGGGGCCAACGTCCTGACTTTC. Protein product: CSASAGGASGANVLTF.

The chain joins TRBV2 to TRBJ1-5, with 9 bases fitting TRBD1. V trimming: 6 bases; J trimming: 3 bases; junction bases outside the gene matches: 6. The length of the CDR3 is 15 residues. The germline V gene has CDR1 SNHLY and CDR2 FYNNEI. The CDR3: CASRADRGDNQPQHF. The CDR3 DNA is TGTGCCAGCAGGGCGGACAGGGGCGACAATCAGCCCCAGCATTTT.